This TCR beta chain was obtained from a study of T cell clonality in common variable immunodeficiency. As to this clone: The CDR3 end lies 3 residues beyond the end of the read and is filled in from the germline J gene.

Clones were read by immunoSEQ multiplex PCR, and TCRdb kept only the in-frame ones, dropping some. This sample has about 50,000 clones, each found more than once. The ends were cut back, 3 bases at V and 0 bases at J, with 9 bases in the middle. Germline assignment: CDR1 LNHDA and CDR2 SQIVND (reference sequence). There are 14 residues in the CDR3. This chain uses TRBV19 with TRBJ2-7; D is possibly TRBD1 (6 bases). The receptor comes from a person between 18 and 75 years old in good health. Input material: peripheral blood mononuclear cells. The CDR3 DNA, read in part, is TGTGCCAGTAGTATCAAGGACAGCTCCTACGAG. Its translation is CASSIKDSSYE. Given in full, the CDR3 is CASSIKDSSYEQYF.